This T cell receptor (beta chain) was recovered during a study of T cell responses to AZD1222 COVID-19 vaccine. This clone occurred once. Its cognate antigen is unknown. Findings and limits, study-wide: Regions 160-218 and 743-854 held dominance among vaccine-associated CD4 TCRs, which spanned spike.

TCRdb keeps only in-frame clones here, not all; method: immunoSEQ multiplex PCR. The sample lists approximately 110,000 clones, 88% occurring once. The sequence was obtained from an adult in good health. The source was peripheral blood, collected on day 0 of AZD1222 vaccination.

CDR3 residues: CASSRGSPSTDTQYF. The CDR3 DNA is TGTGCCAGCAGTCGGGGTTCACCTAGCACAGATACGCAGTATTTT. This chain connects TRBV28 to TRBJ2-3, with a possible D match to TRBD2 (5 bases). The CDR3 runs 15 residues. The germline V gene has CDR1 MDHEN and CDR2 SYDVKM. The ends were cut back, 5 bases at V and 0 bases at J, with 12 bases in the middle.